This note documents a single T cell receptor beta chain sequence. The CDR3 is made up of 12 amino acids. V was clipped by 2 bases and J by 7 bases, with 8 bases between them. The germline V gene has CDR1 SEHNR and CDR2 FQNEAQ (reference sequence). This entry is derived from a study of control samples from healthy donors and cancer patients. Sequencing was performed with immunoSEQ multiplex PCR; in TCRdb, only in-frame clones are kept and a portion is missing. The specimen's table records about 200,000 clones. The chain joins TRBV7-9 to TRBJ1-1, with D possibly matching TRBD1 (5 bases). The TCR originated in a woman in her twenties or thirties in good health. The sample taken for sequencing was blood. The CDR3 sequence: CASSLRGLEAFF. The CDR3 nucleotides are TGTGCCAGCAGCTTAAGGGGACTTGAAGCTTTCTTT. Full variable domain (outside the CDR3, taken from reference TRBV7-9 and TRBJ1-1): DTGVSQNPRHKITKRGQNVTFRCDPISEHNRLYWYRQTLGQGPEFLTYFQNEAQLEKSRLLSDRFSAERPKGSFSTLEIQRTEQGDSAMYLCASSLRGLEAFFGQGTRLTVV.